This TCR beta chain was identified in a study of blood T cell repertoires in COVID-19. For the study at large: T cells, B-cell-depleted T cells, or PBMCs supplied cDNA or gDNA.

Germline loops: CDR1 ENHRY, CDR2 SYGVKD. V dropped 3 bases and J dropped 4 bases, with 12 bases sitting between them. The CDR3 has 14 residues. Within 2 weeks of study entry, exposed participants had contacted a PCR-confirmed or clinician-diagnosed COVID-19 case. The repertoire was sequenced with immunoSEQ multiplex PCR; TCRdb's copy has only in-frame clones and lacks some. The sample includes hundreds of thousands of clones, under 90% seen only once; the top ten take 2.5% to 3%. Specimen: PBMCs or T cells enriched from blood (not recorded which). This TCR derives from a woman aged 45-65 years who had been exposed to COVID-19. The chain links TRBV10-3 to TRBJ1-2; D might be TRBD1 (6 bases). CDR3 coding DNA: TGTGCCATCAGTGAAGGGGGAACGGGCTATGGCTACACCTTC. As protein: CAISEGGTGYGYTF.